Shown below are 28 T cell receptor beta chains from a single sample sequenced in a study of cytomegalovirus exposure and HLA in healthy donors. The PCR made use of 60 Vbeta and 13 Jbeta primers. Repertoires were generated with immunoSEQ multiplex PCR, while TCRdb's copy carries only in-frame clones and drops some. The profile shows roughly 43,000 clones, 70% to 85% of them singletons. The sequenced sample was PBMCs. Receptors originate from a young man in good health and CMV-seronegative.

This chain joins TRBV7-8 and TRBJ2-3; no clear D. The CDR3 has 14 amino acids. Germline V gives CDR1 SGHVS, CDR2 FQNEAQ. Trimming took 0 bases from V and 2 from J, leaving 6 bases between them. The CDR3 bases are TGTGCCAGCAGCTTAGCCCAATTCACAGATACGCAGTATTTT. The encoded protein is CASSLAQFTDTQYF.

Worth noting for this clone: An end of the junction differs from the germline gene, which may be a read error. This chain links TRBV23-1 with TRBJ2-7; maybe TRBD1 (5 bases). TRBV23-1 is filed as an ORF, its function uncertain. This CDR3 has 17 residues. The CDR3 DNA sequence: TGCGCCAGCAGTCAATCGATCGGAGCCAGGGTTTCCTCCGAGCAGTACTTC. It encodes CASSQSIGARVSSEQYF.

V gene TRBV11-2 combines with J gene TRBJ2-7; TRBD1 aligns across 7 bases. The V segment lost 4 bases and the J segment 4 bases; nucleotides outside the gene matches: 16. CDR1 is SGHAT, CDR2 FQNNGV, per germline. The CDR3 consists of 17 residues. The DNA of the CDR3 is TGTGCCAGCAGCTACACGACAGGGCCGGGAACCCCTTACGAGCAGTACTTC. Its protein is CASSYTTGPGTPYEQYF. The full variable domain, rest sourced from reference TRBV11-2 and TRBJ2-7, is EAGVAQSPRYKIIEKRQSVAFWCNPISGHATLYWYQQILGQGPKLLIQFQNNGVVDDSQLPKDRFSAERLKGVDSTLKIQPAKLEDSAVYLCASSYTTGPGTPYEQYFGPGTRLTVT.

This clone ranks as medium-sized. The genes are TRBV29-1 and TRBJ1-2; a possible D gene is TRBD1 (6 bases). CDR3 length: 16 residues. The V end lost 6 bases, the J end lost 5 bases, and 25 bases lay between the germline ends. In germline, CDR1 is SQVTM, CDR2 ANQGSEA. The chain's CDR3 is CSVGPQTTGRDYGYTF. In DNA form, the CDR3 reads TGCAGCGTCGGACCACAAACGACAGGACGAGATTATGGCTACACCTTC.

The rearrangement uses TRBV11-2 and TRBJ2-7; TRBD1 matches 9 bases. This CDR3 spans 14 amino acids. V lost 4 bases, J lost 3 bases, and 4 bases stayed unmatched. The germline gives CDR1 SGHAT, CDR2 FQNNGV. The CDR3 is CASSSGTGIYEQYF. The CDR3 nucleotides read TGTGCCAGCAGCTCCGGGACAGGGATCTACGAGCAGTACTTC.

The chain employs TRBV14 and TRBJ1-1; D not certain. This CDR3 contains 16 residues. Trimming stripped 1 base from V and 1 base from J, with 13 bases between. Per germline, CDR1 SGHDN and CDR2 FVKESK. The CDR3: CASSQAWGRGNTEAFF. The CDR3 region has the DNA TGTGCCAGCAGCCAAGCATGGGGTCGGGGGAACACTGAAGCTTTCTTT. Using reference TRBV14 and TRBJ1-1 for the parts outside the CDR3, the full variable domain is EAGVTQFPSHSVIEKGQTVTLRCDPISGHDNLYWYRRVMGKEIKFLLHFVKESKQDESGMPNNRFLAERTGGTYSTLKVQPAELEDSGVYFCASSQAWGRGNTEAFFGQGTRLTVV.

The chain combines TRBV10-3 with TRBJ1-1, with 7 bases that match TRBD1. The germline V gene has CDR1 ENHRY and CDR2 SYGVKD. The J segment lost 2 bases and the V segment lost 5 bases, leaving 8 bases of the junction unmatched. The CDR3 is 15 amino acids. The CDR3 sequence is CAISRNTGDNTEAFF. CDR3 in DNA: TGTGCCATCAGTAGAAATACAGGGGACAACACTGAAGCTTTCTTT.

The chain uses TRBV11-3 and TRBJ2-1, with unresolved D. Between the trimmed V and J ends, which lost 8 bases and 4 bases, there was a span of 12 bases. The germline V gene has CDR1 SGHNT and CDR2 YENEEA. There are 13 residues in the CDR3. For the CDR3, the DNA is TGTGCCAGCGGAACCGGGTCGTACAATGAGCAGTTCTTC. It encodes CASGTGSYNEQFF.

V gene TRBV6-5 combines with J gene TRBJ2-7; TRBD1 is a possible D gene (6 bases). Germline V gene data show CDR1 as MNHEY and CDR2 as SVGAGI. Trimming cost V 6 bases and J 3 bases, with 18 bases left between them. This CDR3 contains 15 residues. The CDR3 DNA is TGTGCCAGCAGCCCAACCGGGACACAATTCTACGAGCAGTACTTC. This codes for CASSPTGTQFYEQYF.

V is TRBV11-1 and J is TRBJ2-4; 11 bases line up with TRBD1. This CDR3 has 16 residues. Trimming removed 5 bases from V and 2 bases from J; junction bases left unmatched: 5. Germline lookup yields CDR1 SGHAT and CDR2 FQDESV (reference sequence). The CDR3 spells CASSQADRGPKNIQYF. The CDR3 DNA follows: TGTGCCAGCAGCCAAGCGGACAGGGGGCCCAAAAACATTCAGTACTTC. Together with reference TRBV11-1 and TRBJ2-4, the CDR3 gives the full variable domain: EAEVAQSPRYKITEKSQAVAFWCDPISGHATLYWYRQILGQGPELLVQFQDESVVDDSQLPKDRFSAERLKGVDSTLKIQPAELGDSAMYLCASSQADRGPKNIQYFGAGTRLSVL.

This clone was seen only a few times. The CDR3 DNA follows: TGTGCCAGCAGCTTAAGCACTAGCGGTTCCTACGAGCAGTACTTC. Its translation: CASSLSTSGSYEQYF. The chain combines TRBV11-2 with TRBJ2-7, with 8 positions matching TRBD2. V trimming: 2 bases; J trimming: 1 base; junction bases outside the gene matches: 4. CDR1 is SGHAT and CDR2 is FQNNGV in the germline V gene. The CDR3 is 15 residues long.

The rearrangement links TRBV29-1 to TRBJ2-7, with 7 bases aligning to TRBD1. Germline CDR1 SQVTM, CDR2 ANQGSEA. The CDR3 is 14 residues long. J was trimmed by 4 bases and V by 4 bases; bases with no gene match: 10. CDR3 protein: CSVVILDRAYEQYF. CDR3 nucleotides: TGCAGCGTTGTAATTCTAGACAGGGCATACGAGCAGTACTTC.

This clone showed up just a few times. The rearrangement uses TRBV10-3 and TRBJ2-5, with 8 nucleotides matching TRBD2. This CDR3 region has 15 residues. V was pared by 3 bases and J by 1 base, with 4 bases of the junction left unmatched. CDR1 and CDR2 from the germline V gene are ENHRY and SYGVKD. The CDR3 DNA follows: TGTGCCATCAGTGAAGGAGCGGGGGTCCAAGAGACCCAGTACTTC. Protein product: CAISEGAGVQETQYF.

CDR3 loop: CASSHGRTGADQPQHF. The CDR3 nucleotides read TGTGCCAGCAGCCATGGCCGGACAGGGGCCGATCAGCCCCAGCATTTT. The V gene is TRBV4-2, the J gene TRBJ1-5; 9 nucleotides align to TRBD1. The CDR3 length is 16 residues. Trimming took 3 bases from V and 5 from J; bases not matched to a gene: 8. Looked up from germline, CDR1 is LGHNA and CDR2 is YNFKEQ.

The chain combines TRBV11-2 with TRBJ2-5; D gene unclear. This CDR3 has 14 amino acids. Germline CDR1 SGHAT, CDR2 FQNNGV. The V end lost 5 bases, the J end lost 3 bases, and 13 bases lay between the germline ends. The CDR3 sequence: CASSPRPEKETQYF. In DNA form, the CDR3 reads TGTGCCAGCAGCCCGAGGCCAGAGAAAGAGACCCAGTACTTC.

The J gene is TRBJ2-7, the V gene TRBV27, with 7 bases fitting TRBD1. With V trimmed by 6 bases and J by 6 bases, 14 bases remained unmatched. This CDR3 has 15 residues. In germline, CDR1 is MNHEY, CDR2 SMNVEV (reference sequence). The CDR3 coding sequence is TGTGCCAGCAGCTACAGGGGCTACTGGGCCGGCGAGCAGTACTTC. It is translated as CASSYRGYWAGEQYF.

The chain is built from TRBV25-1 and TRBJ1-2; D remains unclear. Germline CDR1 reads MGHDK; CDR2 reads SYGVNS. This CDR3 spans 15 amino acids. The V gene lost 8 bases and the J gene lost 6 bases, with 22 bases spanning the gap. The CDR3: CASSKGYGGKHGYTF. CDR3 bases: TGTGCCAGCTCTAAGGGTTATGGAGGGAAGCATGGCTACACCTTC.

The rearrangement uses TRBV7-8 and TRBJ2-7; 8 nucleotides match TRBD1. Germline V gene sequence: CDR1 SGHVS, CDR2 FQNEAQ. V gave up 1 base and J gave up 7 bases; unmatched junction bases: 9. The CDR3 sequence is 15 residues long. CDR3 coding DNA: TGTGCCAGCAGCTTAGAGAGCAGGGGGCGTCAGGAGCAGTACTTC. Protein sequence: CASSLESRGRQEQYF.

The chain links TRBV4-1 to TRBJ2-5, with D possibly being TRBD2 (6 bases). The CDR3 totals 15 residues. Per the germline V gene, CDR1 is MGHRA and CDR2 is YSYEKL. Between the trimmed V and J ends, which lost 4 bases and 11 bases, there was a span of 23 bases. CDR3 amino acids: CASSLLGGVTGEQYF. The CDR3 coding sequence is TGCGCCAGCAGCCTCTTAGGCGGGGTTACGGGGGAGCAGTACTTC.

The chain joins TRBV27 to TRBJ2-1; TRBD1 agrees at 9 bases. CDR1 is MNHEY and CDR2 is SMNVEV in the germline V gene (reference sequence). This CDR3 comprises 15 residues. V lost 4 bases, J lost 5 bases, and 6 bases stayed unmatched. The CDR3 coding sequence is TGTGCCAGCAGTTGGGACAGGGTCCCGGACAATGAGCAGTTCTTC. This translates into CASSWDRVPDNEQFF.

The chain employs TRBV7-2 and TRBJ2-2; 11 positions agree with TRBD2. Germline CDR1 and CDR2: SGHTA and FQGNSA. The CDR3 extends over 16 amino acids. J gave up 0 bases and V 6 bases, and 3 bases lay outside the gene matches. This chain's CDR3 is CASSRGLAANTGELFF. CDR3 nucleotide sequence: TGTGCCAGCAGTCGGGGACTAGCGGCGAACACCGGGGAGCTGTTTTTT.

The CDR3 loop is CASSPTGGYTF. DNA for the CDR3: TGTGCCAGCTCACCGACAGGTGGCTACACCTTC. The rearrangement joins TRBV18 to TRBJ1-2; a possible D gene is TRBD1 (6 bases). V lost 3 bases to trimming and J lost 7 bases, with 6 bases between them. This CDR3 region has 11 residues. Per the germline V gene, CDR1 is KGHSH and CDR2 is LQKENI.

This sequence joins TRBV7-2 and TRBJ2-3; D is ambiguous. The germline V gene encodes CDR1 SGHTA and CDR2 FQGNSA. With 1 base removed from V and 0 bases from J, the gap between germline ends came to 5 bases. This CDR3 comprises 14 residues. CDR3 region: CASSLDSSTDTQYF. CDR3 coding DNA: TGTGCCAGCAGCTTAGACTCTAGCACAGATACGCAGTATTTT.

The chain uses TRBV28 and TRBJ2-3, with 9 bases fitting TRBD1. Looked up from germline, CDR1 is MDHEN and CDR2 is SYDVKM. This CDR3 comprises 10 residues. V gave up 6 bases and J gave up 14 bases; unmatched junction bases: 3. The CDR3 DNA reads TGTGCCAGCAGGGGGGACAGGGTGTATTTT. This codes for CASRGDRVYF.

The rearrangement uses TRBV5-8 and TRBJ1-2, with 9 bases fitting TRBD1. The CDR3 loop spans 14 amino acids. CDR1 and CDR2 (germline): SGHTS, YDEGEE. The ends lost 4 bases at V and 3 bases at J; junction bases unmatched: 4. DNA of the CDR3: TGTGCCAGCAGCAGACAGGGGGTGGACTATGGCTACACCTTC. It translates to CASSRQGVDYGYTF.

J is TRBJ2-1 and V is TRBV28; 16 bases are shared with TRBD2. The V gene end was trimmed by 7 bases and the J gene end by 1 base; junction bases not matched to a gene: 7. This CDR3 comprises 18 residues. From germline, CDR1 is MDHEN and CDR2 SYDVKM. The CDR3 loop reads CASKWGLAGGFSYNEQFF. CDR3 bases: TGTGCCAGCAAATGGGGACTAGCGGGAGGGTTTTCCTACAATGAGCAGTTCTTC.

This sequence joins TRBV10-1 and TRBJ1-2, with a possible D match to TRBD1 (5 bases). Germline V gene lookup returns CDR1 WNHNN and CDR2 SYGVQD (reference sequence). Trimming took 3 bases from V and 8 from J, leaving 13 bases between them. The CDR3 is 13 amino acids. The CDR3 DNA reads as TGCGCCAGCAGTGAATCGACAGCTCGAGGCTACACCTTC. Its protein is CASSESTARGYTF.

V and J are TRBV19 and TRBJ1-2; 8 positions agree with TRBD1. Unmatched junction bases numbered 15, after V lost 4 bases and J lost 8 bases. This CDR3 contains 16 residues. The germline V gene encodes CDR1 LNHDA and CDR2 SQIVND (reference sequence). CDR3 loop: CASSTERTTGDYGYTF. The CDR3 DNA sequence: TGTGCCAGTAGTACGGAAAGAACGACAGGGGATTACGGCTACACCTTC.